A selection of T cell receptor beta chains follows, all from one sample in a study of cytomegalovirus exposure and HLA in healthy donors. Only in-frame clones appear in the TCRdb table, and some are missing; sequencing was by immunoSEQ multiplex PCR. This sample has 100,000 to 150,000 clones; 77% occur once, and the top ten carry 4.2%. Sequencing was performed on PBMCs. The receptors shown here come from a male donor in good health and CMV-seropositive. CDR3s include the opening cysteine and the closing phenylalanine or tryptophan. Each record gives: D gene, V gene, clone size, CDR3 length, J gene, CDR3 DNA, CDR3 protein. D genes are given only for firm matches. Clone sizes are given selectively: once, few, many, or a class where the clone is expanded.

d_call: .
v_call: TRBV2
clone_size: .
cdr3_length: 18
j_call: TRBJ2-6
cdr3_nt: TGTGCCAGCAGTGGGGGGGGCAGGGGTCCTTCTGGGGCCAACGTCCTGACTTTC
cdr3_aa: CASSGGGRGPSGANVLTF

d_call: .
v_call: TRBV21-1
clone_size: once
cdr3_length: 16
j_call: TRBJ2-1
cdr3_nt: TGTGCCAGCAGCAAAGAAAGGACTAGCAGGTACAATGAGCAGTTCTTC
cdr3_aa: CASSKERTSRYNEQFF

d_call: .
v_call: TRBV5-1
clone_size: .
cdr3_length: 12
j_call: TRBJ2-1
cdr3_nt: TGCGCCAGCAGCGGGAGCTACAATGAGCAGTTCTTC
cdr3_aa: CASSGSYNEQFF

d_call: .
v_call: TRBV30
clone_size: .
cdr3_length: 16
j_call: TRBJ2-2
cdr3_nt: TGTGCCTGGAGTATAAAGACCGGGATGAAGGTCGGGGAGCTGTTTTTT
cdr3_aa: CAWSIKTGMKVGELFF

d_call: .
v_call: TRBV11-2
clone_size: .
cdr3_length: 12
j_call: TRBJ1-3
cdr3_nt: TGTGCCAGCAGCTTAGTCGGGAGTACCATATATTTT
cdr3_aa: CASSLVGSTIYF

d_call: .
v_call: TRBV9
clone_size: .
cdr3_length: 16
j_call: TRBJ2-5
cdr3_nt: TGTGCCAGCAGCGTAGGAAATAGCGCCTTCCAAGAGACCCAGTACTTC
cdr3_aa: CASSVGNSAFQETQYF

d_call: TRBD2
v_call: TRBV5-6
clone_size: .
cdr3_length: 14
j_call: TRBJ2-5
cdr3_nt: TGTGCCAGCAGCCGGACTAGCGGGGTGGAGACCCAGTACTTC
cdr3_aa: CASSRTSGVETQYF

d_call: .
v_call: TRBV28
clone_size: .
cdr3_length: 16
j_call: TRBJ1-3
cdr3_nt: TGTGCCAGCAGTTTCCAGGGCCCTTACTCTGGAAACACCATATATTTT
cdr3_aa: CASSFQGPYSGNTIYF

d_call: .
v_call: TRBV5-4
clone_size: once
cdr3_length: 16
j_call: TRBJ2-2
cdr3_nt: TGTGCCAGCAGCTTGGCGGGAATGAAAGCTCTCGGGGAGCTGTTTTTT
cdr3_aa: CASSLAGMKALGELFF

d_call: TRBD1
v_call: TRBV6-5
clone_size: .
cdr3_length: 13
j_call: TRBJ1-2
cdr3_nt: TGTGCCAGCAGTTATTCGGACAGGGCTGGCTACACCTTC
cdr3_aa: CASSYSDRAGYTF

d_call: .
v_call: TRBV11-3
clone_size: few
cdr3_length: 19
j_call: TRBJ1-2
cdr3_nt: TGTGCCAGCAGCCTCCCCCCCCACTACGCGAAGGGGGGGAACTATGGCTACACCTTC
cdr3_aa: CASSLPPHYAKGGNYGYTF

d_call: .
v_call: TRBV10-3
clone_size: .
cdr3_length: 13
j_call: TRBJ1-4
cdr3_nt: TGTGCCATCAGGACAGACTTGGCTGAAAAACTGTTTTTT
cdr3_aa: CAIRTDLAEKLFF

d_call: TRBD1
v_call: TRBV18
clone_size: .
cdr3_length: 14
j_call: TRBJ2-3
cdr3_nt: TGTGCCAGCTCAGAGCGAGGGGGCGGAAATACGCAGTATTTT
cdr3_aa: CASSERGGGNTQYF

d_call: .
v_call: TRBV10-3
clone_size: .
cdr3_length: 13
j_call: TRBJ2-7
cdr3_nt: TGTGCCATCAGTGGGGCCGACTCCTACGAGCAGTACTTC
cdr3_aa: CAISGADSYEQYF

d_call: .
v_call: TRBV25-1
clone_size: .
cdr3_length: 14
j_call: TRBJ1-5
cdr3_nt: TGTGCCAGGAAAGGGGCTTATAGCAATCAGCCCCAGCATTTT
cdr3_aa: CARKGAYSNQPQHF

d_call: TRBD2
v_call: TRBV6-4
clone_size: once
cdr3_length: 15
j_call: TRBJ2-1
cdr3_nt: TGTGCCAGCAGTCTCCTAGCGGGGCCATACAATGAGCAGTTCTTC
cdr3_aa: CASSLLAGPYNEQFF

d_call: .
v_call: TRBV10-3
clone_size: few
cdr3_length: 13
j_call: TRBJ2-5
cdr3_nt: TGTGCCATCAGTACTCAATCGGGGGAGACCCAGTACTTC
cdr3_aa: CAISTQSGETQYF

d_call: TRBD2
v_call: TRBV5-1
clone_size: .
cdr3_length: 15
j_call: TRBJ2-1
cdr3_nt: TGCGCCAGCAGCGAGCCGGGACTAGTGGTTAATGAGCAGTTCTTC
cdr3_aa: CASSEPGLVVNEQFF

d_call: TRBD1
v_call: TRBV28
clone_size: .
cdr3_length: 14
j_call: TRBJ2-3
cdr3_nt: TGTGCCAGCAGTCCCGGGACAGTCACAGATACGCAGTATTTT
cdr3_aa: CASSPGTVTDTQYF

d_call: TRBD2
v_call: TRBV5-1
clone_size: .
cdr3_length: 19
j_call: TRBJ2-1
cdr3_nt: TGCGCCAGCAGAGGGGGGACTAGCGGGGGCCTAGGCACCGACAATGAGCAGTTCTTC
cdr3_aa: CASRGGTSGGLGTDNEQFF

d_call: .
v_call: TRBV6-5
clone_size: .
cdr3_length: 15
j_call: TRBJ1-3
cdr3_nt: TGTGCCAGCAGTTACTCGACTCCTGCGGGAAACACCATATATTTT
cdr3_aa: CASSYSTPAGNTIYF

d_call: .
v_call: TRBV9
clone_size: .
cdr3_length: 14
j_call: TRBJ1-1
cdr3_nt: TGTGCCAGCGGAGACAGACGGATGAACGCTGAAGCTTTCTTT
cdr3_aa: CASGDRRMNAEAFF

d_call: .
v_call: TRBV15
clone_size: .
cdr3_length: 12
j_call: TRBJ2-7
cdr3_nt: TGTGCCACGGCCCCCACGCCCAACGAGCAGTACTTC
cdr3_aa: CATAPTPNEQYF

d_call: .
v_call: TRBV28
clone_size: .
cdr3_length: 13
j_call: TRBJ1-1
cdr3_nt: TGTGCCAGCAGTCCGAGGACAGTACTTGAAGCTTTCTTT
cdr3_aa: CASSPRTVLEAFF

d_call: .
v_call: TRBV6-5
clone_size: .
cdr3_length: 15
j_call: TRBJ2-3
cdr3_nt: TGTGCCAGCAGAGGGGCAGAGGCCTACACAGATACGCAGTATTTT
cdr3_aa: CASRGAEAYTDTQYF

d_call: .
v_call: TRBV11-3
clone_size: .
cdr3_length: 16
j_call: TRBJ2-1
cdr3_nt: TGTGCCAGCAGCCCTACTAGATTGGGCTCCTACAATGAGCAGTTCTTC
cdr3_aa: CASSPTRLGSYNEQFF

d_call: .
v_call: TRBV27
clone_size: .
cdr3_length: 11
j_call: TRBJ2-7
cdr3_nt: TGTGCCAGCACGAACAGGGACGAGCAGTACTTC
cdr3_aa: CASTNRDEQYF